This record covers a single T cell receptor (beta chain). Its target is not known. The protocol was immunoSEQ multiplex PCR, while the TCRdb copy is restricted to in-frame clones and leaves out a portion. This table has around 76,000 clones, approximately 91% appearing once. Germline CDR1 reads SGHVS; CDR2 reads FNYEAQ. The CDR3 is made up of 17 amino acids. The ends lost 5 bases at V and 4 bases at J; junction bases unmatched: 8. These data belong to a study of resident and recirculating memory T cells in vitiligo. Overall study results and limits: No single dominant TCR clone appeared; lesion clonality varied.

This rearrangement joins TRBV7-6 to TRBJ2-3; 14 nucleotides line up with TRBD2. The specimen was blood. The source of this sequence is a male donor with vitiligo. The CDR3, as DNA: TGTGCCAGCAGCCTGAGACTAGCGGGGGGGCAGGCAGATACGCAGTATTTT. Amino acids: CASSLRLAGGQADTQYF. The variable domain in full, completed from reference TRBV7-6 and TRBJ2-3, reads GAGVSQSPRYKVTKRGQDVALRCDPISGHVSLYWYRQALGQGPEFLTYFNYEAQQDKSGLPNDRFSAERPEGSISTLTIQRTEQRDSAMYRCASSLRLAGGQADTQYFGPGTRLTVL.